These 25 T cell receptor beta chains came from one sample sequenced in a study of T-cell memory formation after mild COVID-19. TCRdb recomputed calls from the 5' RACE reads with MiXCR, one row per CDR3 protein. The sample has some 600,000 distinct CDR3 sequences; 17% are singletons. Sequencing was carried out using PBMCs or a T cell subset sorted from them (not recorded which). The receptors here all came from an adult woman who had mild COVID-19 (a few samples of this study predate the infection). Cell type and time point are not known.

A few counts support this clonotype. CDR3 coding DNA: TGTGCCAGCAGTAGCGGAGGATACTATGGCTACACCTTC. Its translation: CASSSGGYYGYTF. The chain joins TRBV25-1 to TRBJ1-2; D gene unclear. CDR1 is MGHDK and CDR2 is SYGVNS in the germline V gene. The V and J ends lost 5 bases and 3 bases respectively, with 10 bases between them. The CDR3 covers 13 residues.

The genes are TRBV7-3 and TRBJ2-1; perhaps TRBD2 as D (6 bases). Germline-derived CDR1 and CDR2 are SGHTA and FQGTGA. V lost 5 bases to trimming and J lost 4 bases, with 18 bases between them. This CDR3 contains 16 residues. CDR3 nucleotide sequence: TGTGCCAGCAGCCTTTCAAGTGCGGGGACTTACAATGAGCAGTTCTTC. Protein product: CASSLSSAGTYNEQFF. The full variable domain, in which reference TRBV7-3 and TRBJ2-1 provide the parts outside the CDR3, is GAGVSQTPSNKVTEKGKYVELRCDPISGHTALYWYRQSLGQGPEFLIYFQGTGAADDSGLPNDRFFAVRPEGSVSTLKIQRTERGDSAVYLCASSLSSAGTYNEQFFGPGTRLTVL.

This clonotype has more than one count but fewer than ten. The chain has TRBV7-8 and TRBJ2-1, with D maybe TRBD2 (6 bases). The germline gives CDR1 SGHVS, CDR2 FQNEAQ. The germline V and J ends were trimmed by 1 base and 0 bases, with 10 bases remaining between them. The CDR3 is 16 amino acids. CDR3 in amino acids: CASSLELTSSYNEQFF. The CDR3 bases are TGTGCCAGCAGCTTAGAATTGACTAGCTCCTACAATGAGCAGTTCTTC.

The CDR3 loop is CSVTRGNTGELFF. In nucleotides, the CDR3 is TGCAGCGTTACAAGGGGTAACACCGGGGAGCTGTTTTTT. The chain couples TRBV29-1 to TRBJ2-2; D might be TRBD1 (5 bases). Trimming stripped 5 bases from V and 2 bases from J, with 9 bases between. CDR1 and CDR2 from the germline V gene are SQVTM and ANQGSEA. The CDR3 length is 13 residues.

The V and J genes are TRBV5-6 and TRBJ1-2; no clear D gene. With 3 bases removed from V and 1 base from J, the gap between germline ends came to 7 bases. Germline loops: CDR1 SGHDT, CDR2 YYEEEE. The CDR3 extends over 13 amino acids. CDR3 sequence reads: CASSSSINYGYTF. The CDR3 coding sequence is TGTGCCAGCAGCTCATCTATTAACTATGGCTACACCTTC.

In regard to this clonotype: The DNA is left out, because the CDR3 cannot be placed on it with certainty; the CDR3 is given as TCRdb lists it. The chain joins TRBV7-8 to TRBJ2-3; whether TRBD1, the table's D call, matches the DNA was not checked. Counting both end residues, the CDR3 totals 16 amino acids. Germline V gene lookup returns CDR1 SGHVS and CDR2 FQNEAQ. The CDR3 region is CASSLFAGGAADTLYF.

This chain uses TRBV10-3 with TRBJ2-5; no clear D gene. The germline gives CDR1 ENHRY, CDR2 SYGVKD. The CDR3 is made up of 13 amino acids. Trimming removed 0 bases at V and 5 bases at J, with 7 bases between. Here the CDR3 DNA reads TGTGCCATCAGTGAGTCGATTATGGAGACCCAGTACTTC. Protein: CAISESIMETQYF.

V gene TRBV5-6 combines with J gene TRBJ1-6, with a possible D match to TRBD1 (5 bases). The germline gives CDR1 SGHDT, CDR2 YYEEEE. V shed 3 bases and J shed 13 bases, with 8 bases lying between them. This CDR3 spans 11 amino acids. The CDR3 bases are TGTGCCAGCAGCTGGGACGGGCCCCTCCACTTT. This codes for CASSWDGPLHF.

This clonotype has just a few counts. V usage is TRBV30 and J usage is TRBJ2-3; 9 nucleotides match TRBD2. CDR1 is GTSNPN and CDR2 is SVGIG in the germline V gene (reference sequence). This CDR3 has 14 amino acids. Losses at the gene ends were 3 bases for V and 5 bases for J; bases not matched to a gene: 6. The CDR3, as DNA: TGTGCCTGGAGCGCGGCGGGAGGGGTAGATACGCAGTATTTT. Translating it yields CAWSAAGGVDTQYF.

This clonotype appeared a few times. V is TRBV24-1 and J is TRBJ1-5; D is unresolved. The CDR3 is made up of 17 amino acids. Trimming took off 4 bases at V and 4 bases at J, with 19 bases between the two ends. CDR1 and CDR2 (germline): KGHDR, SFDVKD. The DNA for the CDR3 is TGTGCCACCAGTGACTCGTTACCCGGGGAAGGGAATCAGCCCCAGCATTTT. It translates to CATSDSLPGEGNQPQHF.

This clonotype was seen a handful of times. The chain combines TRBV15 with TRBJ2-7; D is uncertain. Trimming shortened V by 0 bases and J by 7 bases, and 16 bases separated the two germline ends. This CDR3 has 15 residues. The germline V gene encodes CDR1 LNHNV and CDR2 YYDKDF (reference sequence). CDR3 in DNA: TGTGCCACCAGCAGAGATGCACTCACTGGGGATGAGCAGTACTTC. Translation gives CATSRDALTGDEQYF.

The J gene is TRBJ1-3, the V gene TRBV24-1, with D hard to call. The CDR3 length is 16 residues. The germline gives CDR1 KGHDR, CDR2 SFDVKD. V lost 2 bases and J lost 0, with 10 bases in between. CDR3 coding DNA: TGTGCCACCAGTGATTATAAACAACACTCTGGAAACACCATATATTTT. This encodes CATSDYKQHSGNTIYF.

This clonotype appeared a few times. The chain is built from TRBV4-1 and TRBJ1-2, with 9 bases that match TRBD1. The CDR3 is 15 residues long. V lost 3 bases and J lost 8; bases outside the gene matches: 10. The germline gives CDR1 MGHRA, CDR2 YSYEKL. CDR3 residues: CASSQARTGAWGYTF. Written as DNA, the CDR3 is TGCGCCAGCAGCCAGGCCCGGACAGGGGCTTGGGGCTACACCTTC.

The DNA for the CDR3 is TGTGCCAGCAGTTTGGGGGAGGTTTGGTCCTACGAGCAGTACTTC. Amino acid sequence: CASSLGEVWSYEQYF. The J gene is TRBJ2-7, the V gene TRBV12-3 or TRBV12-4, with a tentative D call TRBD2 (6 bases). The germline V and J ends were trimmed by 3 bases and 1 base, with 13 bases remaining between them. This CDR3 is built from 15 residues.

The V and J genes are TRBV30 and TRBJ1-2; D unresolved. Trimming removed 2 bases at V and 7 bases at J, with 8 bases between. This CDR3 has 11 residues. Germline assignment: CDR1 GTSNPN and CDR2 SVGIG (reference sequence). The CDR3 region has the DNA TGTGCCTGGAGTAGCAACGGTGGCTACACCTTC. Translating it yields CAWSSNGGYTF.

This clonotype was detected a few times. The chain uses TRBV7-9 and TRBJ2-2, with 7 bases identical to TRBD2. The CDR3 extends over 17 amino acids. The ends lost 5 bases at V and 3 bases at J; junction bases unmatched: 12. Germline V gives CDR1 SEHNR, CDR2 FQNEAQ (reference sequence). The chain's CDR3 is CASSLPSSGEYTGELFF. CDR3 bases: TGTGCCAGCAGCCTCCCCTCTAGCGGAGAATACACCGGGGAGCTGTTTTTT.

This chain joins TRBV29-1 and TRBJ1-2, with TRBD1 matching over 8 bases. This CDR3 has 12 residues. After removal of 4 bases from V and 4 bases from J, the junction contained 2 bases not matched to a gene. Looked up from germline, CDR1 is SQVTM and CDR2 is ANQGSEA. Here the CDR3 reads CSVGTGPYGYTF. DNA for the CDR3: TGCAGCGTTGGGACAGGGCCCTATGGCTACACCTTC.

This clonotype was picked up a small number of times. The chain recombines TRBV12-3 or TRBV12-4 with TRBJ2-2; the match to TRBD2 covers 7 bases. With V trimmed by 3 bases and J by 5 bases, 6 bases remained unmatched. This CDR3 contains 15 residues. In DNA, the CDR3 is TGTGCCAGCAGTTTGGGGGGGGGTCGGACCGGGGAGCTGTTTTTT. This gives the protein CASSLGGGRTGELFF.

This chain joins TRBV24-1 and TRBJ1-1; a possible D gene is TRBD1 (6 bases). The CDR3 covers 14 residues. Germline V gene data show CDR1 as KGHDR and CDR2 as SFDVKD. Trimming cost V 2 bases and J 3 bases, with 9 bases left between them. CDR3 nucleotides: TGTGCCACCAGTGATTCACAGGGAGACACTGAAGCTTTCTTT. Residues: CATSDSQGDTEAFF.

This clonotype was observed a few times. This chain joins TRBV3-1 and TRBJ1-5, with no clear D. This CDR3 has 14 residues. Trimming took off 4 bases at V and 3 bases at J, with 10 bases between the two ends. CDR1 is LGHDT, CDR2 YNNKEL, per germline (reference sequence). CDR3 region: CASSRSVTNQPQHF. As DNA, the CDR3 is TGTGCCAGCAGCCGATCGGTAACCAATCAGCCCCAGCATTTT.

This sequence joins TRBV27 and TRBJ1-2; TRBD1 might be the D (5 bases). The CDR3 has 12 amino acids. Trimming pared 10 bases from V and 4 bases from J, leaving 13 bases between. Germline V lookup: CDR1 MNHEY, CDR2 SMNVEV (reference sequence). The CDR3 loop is CATRGGSYGYTF. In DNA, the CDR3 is TGTGCCACGAGGGGAGGGAGCTATGGCTACACCTTC.

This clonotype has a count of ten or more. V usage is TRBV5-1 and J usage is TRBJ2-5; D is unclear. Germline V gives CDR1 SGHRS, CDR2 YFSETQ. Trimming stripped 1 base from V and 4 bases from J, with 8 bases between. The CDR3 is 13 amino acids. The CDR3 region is CASSLKRRETQYF. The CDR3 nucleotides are TGCGCCAGCAGCTTGAAAAGGCGAGAGACCCAGTACTTC.

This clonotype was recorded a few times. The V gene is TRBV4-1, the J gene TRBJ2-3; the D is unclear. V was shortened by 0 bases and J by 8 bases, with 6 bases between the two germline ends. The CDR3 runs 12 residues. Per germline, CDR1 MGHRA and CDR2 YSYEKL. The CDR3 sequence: CASSQDSPTQYF. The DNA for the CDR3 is TGCGCCAGCAGCCAAGACAGCCCTACGCAGTATTTT.

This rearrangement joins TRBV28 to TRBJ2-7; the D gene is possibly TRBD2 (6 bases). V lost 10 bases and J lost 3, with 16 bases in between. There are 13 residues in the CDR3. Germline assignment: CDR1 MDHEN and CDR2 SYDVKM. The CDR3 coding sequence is TGTGCCACCGCTCGCGGGGCGGACTACGAGCAGTACTTC. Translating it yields CATARGADYEQYF.

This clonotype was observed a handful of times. The CDR3 reads CSVARGASTDTQYF. The DNA of the CDR3 is TGCAGCGTTGCGCGGGGAGCTAGCACAGATACGCAGTATTTT. The chain has TRBV29-1 and TRBJ2-3; D might be TRBD2 (6 bases). Germline CDR1 is SQVTM and CDR2 is ANQGSEA. The CDR3 consists of 14 residues. Between the trimmed V and J ends, which lost 4 bases and 0 bases, there was a span of 11 bases.